This T cell receptor (beta chain) was documented in a study of blood T cell repertoires in COVID-19. Study-level information: The origin of the acute and convalescent COVID-19 samples was the United States, Italy and Spain.

Repertoires were generated with immunoSEQ multiplex PCR, while TCRdb's copy carries only in-frame clones and drops some. Altogether approximately 61,000 clones are present, 65% to 80% being singletons, with the ten largest covering approximately 6%. The CDR3 spans 14 residues. CDR1 is SGHRS and CDR2 is YFSETQ in the germline V gene. Trimming took 0 bases from V and 1 from J, leaving 7 bases between them. This chain connects TRBV5-1 to TRBJ1-1; D is unresolved. Sequenced input: peripheral blood. This TCR was recovered from an older woman with acute or convalescent COVID-19. CDR3 in DNA: TGCGCCAGCAGCTTGGACAGCCCGAACACTGAAGCTTTCTTT. Its translation: CASSLDSPNTEAFF.